This record looks at one TCR beta chain sequence and its context. The target antigen is unknown. This specimen belongs to a study of CD8 T cells in Susac syndrome. Study details: Patients with Susac syndrome were therapy-naive, on corticosteroids, or on intravenous immunoglobulin alone at blood draw. Study-wide results and caveats: Detection of Susac-specific public clones gave approximately 16 in total CD8+ repertoires and about five in CD8+ TEMRA repertoires.

Blood CD8+ and CD4+ T cells underwent high-throughput TCR beta sequencing. Susac syndrome patients met recently defined diagnostic criteria for definite or probable disease. The RNA, roughly 0.45 to 1 ug, was put through reverse transcription using random hexamers. From the immunoSEQ multiplex PCR reads, TCRdb called clonotypes with MiXCR, one entry per CDR3 protein. The repertoire holds 95,000 to 150,000 distinct CDR3 sequences, with approximately 96% as singletons. CDR3 length: 16 residues. Germline-derived CDR1 and CDR2 are LGHDT and YNNKEL (reference sequence). Unmatched junction bases numbered 5, after V lost 4 bases and J lost 0 bases.

This TCR was recovered from a human donor with Susac syndrome. The chain has TRBV3-1 and TRBJ2-3, with 9 bases lining up with TRBD2. Material: CD8+ T cells from PBMCs. The CDR3 bases are TGTGCCAGCAGCCCGACTAGCGGACATAGCACAGATACGCAGTATTTT. Residues: CASSPTSGHSTDTQYF.